This T cell receptor (beta chain) emerged from a study of T-cell memory formation after mild COVID-19 (dated by TCRdb to the early 2020s). Study-wide context: TCR sequence clusters from the two donors were largely donor specific. Longitudinal TCRalpha and TCRbeta repertoire sequencing tracked T-cell clones expanding and contracting after mild COVID-19 in two donors. The cohort was made up of two young adult volunteers, one female and one male, who were previously healthy.

About this clonotype: Its antigen is still unknown. Qualities for individual bases were not recorded, and no much larger clone is one base off.

The sequencing machine was an Illumina NovaSeq 6000. TCRalpha and TCRbeta cDNA libraries were built by 5'RACE with constant-segment primers, adding sample barcodes and unique molecular identifiers. Trizol reagent was used to extract RNA from every sample. The libraries were amplified in two PCR steps, and the second step added a second sample barcode and Illumina TruSeq adapters. Sequencing of libraries was performed on an Illumina NovaSeq with 2 x 150 bp paired-end reads. In the source study's methods: Demultiplexing of reads and collapsing into UMI-guided consensus sequences were performed with migec v1.2.7. Using mixcr v2.1.11, UMI consensuses were aligned to TRA and TRB V and J templates and then assembled into clonotypes. A clonotype was counted as expanded or contracted only when both edgeR and NoisET called the clonotype significant, with the noise models trained on biological replicates. edgeR calls used a false discovery rate-adjusted p below 0.01 and a log2 fold-change threshold of 1. As an exploratory analysis of dynamics, PCA with hierarchical clustering was applied to max-normalized trajectories of the 1000 most abundant clonotypes. Each responding clone was given a CD4 or CD8 phenotype based on the CD4+ and CD8+ repertoires, which had been sequenced separately. TCRdb handled the public reads itself, with Q25 trimming in fastp and clone calling in MiXCR, and kept productive beta chains. Every entry covers one CDR3 protein and lists the most common genes and DNA from its rows. It is TCRdb's table, rather than the study itself, that gives the V and J calls and clone size. The sample table contains about 15,000 distinct CDR3 sequences; only one count was recorded for 23% of them. 60% to 70% of the sample is in the top ten clones.

Here V drops 3 bases and J drops 2 bases, and the junction holds 7 bases not matched to any gene. CDR1 and CDR2 are drawn from the germline V gene: KGHSH, LQKENI. Inclusive of the bounding cysteine and phenylalanine, the CDR3 is 17 residues long. The kept DNA is CDR3 alone, 51 bases in frame from the first base. Ficoll-Paque density gradient centrifugation was used to isolate PBMCs. Overall results and qualifications from the work: SARS-CoV-2 specificity was not confirmed for the second-wave clones peaking on day 37. Contracting CD4+ clones were found mainly in CM and EM memory subsets, while CD8+ clones were enriched in EMRA. Some responding clones were detected in pre-infection memory, which suggested that pre-existing cross-reactive memory T cells had joined the SARS-CoV-2 response. Only a couple of mild cases were covered by the study, and larger cohorts that include severe cases with pre-infection samples were considered necessary. Clones that contracted from day 15 to 85 showed balanced CD4/CD8 phenotypes, whereas a second wave of clones that expanded from day 15 to 37 leaned towards CD4+.

The chain is assembled from TRBV18 and TRBJ2-3; TRBD2 aligns with 11 central bases. The origin of this receptor is a man between 18 and 29 years old who had mild COVID-19 (a few samples of this study predate the infection). The sample titles of this study are shuffled in the database, so cell type and time point are left out; the donor was told from shared clones. Material for sequencing was PBMCs or a T cell subset sorted from them (not recorded which). The CDR3 in this case is CASSPSGGDPLTDTQYF. The nucleotide sequence is given as TGTGCCAGCTCACCTAGCGGGGGGGATCCTCTCACAGATACGCAGTATTTT.